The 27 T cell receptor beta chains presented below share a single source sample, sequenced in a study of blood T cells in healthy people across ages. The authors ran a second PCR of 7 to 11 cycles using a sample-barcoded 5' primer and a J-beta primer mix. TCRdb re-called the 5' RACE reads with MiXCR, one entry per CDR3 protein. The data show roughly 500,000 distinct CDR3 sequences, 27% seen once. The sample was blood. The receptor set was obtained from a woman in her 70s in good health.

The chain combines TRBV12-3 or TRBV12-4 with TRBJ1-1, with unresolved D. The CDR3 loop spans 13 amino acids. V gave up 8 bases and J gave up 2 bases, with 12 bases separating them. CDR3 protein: CASAQNENTEAFF. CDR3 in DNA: TGTGCCAGCGCCCAAAACGAAAACACTGAAGCTTTCTTT.

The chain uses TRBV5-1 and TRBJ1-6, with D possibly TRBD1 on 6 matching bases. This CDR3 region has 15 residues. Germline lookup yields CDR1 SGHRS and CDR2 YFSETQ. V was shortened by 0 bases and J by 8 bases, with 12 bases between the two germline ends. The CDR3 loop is CASSLVGGWDSPLHF. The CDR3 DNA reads TGCGCCAGCAGCTTGGTAGGGGGTTGGGATTCACCCCTCCACTTT.

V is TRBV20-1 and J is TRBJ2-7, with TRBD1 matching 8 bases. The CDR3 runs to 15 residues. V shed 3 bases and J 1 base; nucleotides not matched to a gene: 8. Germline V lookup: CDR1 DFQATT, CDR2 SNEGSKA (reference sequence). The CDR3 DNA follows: TGCAGTGCTAGGATAGTCCAGGGGGCTTCCTACGAGCAGTACTTC. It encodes CSARIVQGASYEQYF.

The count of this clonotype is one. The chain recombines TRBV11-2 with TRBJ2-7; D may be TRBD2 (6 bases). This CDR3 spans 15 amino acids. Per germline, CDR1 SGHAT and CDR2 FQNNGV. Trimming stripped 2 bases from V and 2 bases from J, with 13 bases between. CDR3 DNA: TGTGCCAGCAGCTTAAAATCTAGCGAGACCTACGAGCAGTACTTC. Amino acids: CASSLKSSETYEQYF.

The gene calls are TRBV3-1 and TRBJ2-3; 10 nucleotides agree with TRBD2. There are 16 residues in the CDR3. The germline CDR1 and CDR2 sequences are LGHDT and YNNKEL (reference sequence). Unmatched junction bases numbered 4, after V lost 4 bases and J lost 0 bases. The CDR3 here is CASSPLAGASTDTQYF. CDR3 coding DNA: TGTGCCAGCAGCCCGCTAGCGGGGGCTAGCACAGATACGCAGTATTTT.

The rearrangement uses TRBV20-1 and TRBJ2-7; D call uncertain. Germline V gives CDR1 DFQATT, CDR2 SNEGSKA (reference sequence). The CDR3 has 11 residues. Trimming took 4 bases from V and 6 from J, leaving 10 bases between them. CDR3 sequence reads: CSANRESEQYF. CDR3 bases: TGCAGTGCTAACAGAGAGAGCGAGCAGTACTTC.

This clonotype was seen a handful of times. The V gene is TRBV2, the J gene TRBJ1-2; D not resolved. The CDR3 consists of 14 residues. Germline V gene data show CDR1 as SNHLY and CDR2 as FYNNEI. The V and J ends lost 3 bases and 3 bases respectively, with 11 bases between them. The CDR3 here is CASSDGPEDYGYTF. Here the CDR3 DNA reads TGTGCCAGCAGTGACGGTCCGGAGGACTATGGCTACACCTTC. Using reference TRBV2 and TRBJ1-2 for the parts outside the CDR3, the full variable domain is EPEVTQTPSHQVTQMGQEVILRCVPISNHLYFYWYRQILGQKVEFLVSFYNNEISEKSEIFDDQFSVERPDGSNFTLKIRSTKLEDSAMYFCASSDGPEDYGYTFGSGTRLTVV.

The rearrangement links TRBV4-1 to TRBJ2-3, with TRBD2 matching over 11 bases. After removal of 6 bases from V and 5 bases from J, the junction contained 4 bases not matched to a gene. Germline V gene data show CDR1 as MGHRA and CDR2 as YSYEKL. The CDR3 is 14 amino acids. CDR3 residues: CASSQTSGRDTQYF. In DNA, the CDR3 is TGCGCCAGCAGTCAAACTAGCGGGAGAGATACGCAGTATTTT.

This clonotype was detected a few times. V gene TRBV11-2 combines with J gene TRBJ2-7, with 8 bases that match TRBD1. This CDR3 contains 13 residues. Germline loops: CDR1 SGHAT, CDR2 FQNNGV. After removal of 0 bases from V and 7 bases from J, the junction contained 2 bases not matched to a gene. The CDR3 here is CASSLDWDREQYF. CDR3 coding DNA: TGTGCCAGCAGCTTAGACTGGGACAGGGAGCAGTACTTC.

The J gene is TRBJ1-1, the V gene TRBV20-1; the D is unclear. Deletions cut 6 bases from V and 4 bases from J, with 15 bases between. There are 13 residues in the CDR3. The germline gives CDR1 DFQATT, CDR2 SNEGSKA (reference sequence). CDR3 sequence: CSASGRVGTEAFF. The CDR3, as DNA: TGCAGTGCCTCGGGGAGGGTTGGCACTGAAGCTTTCTTT.

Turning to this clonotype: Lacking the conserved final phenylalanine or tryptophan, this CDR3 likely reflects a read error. The DNA of the CDR3 is TGTGCCAGCAGTGAAATACGTGGACAGCATTATGGCTACACCCTC. It codes for CASSEIRGQHYGYTL. The chain recombines TRBV2 with TRBJ1-2, with TRBD1 as a possible D gene (6 bases). Deletions cut 2 bases from V and 5 bases from J, with 15 bases between. There are 15 residues in the CDR3. Germline CDR1 and CDR2: SNHLY and FYNNEI.

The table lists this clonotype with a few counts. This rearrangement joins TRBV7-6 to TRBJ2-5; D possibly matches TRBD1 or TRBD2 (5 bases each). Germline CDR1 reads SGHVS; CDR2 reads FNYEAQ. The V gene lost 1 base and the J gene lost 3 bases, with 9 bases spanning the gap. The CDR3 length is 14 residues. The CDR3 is CASSLERGEETQYF. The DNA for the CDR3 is TGTGCCAGCAGCTTAGAGAGGGGAGAAGAGACCCAGTACTTC.

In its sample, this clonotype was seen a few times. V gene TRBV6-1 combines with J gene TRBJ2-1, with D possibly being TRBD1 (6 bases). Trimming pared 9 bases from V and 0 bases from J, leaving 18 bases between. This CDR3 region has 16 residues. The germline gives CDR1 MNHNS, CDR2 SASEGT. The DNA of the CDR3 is TGTGCCAGTGGAACCAAGGGGGTGAGCTCCTACAATGAGCAGTTCTTC. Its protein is CASGTKGVSSYNEQFF.

CDR3 in DNA: TGTGCCAGCAGCCCCAGACTCGGCTCGACTAATGAAAAACTGTTTTTT. It translates to CASSPRLGSTNEKLFF. This rearrangement joins TRBV25-1 to TRBJ1-4; D gene uncertain. This CDR3 contains 16 residues. V was cut by 6 bases and J by 2 bases, with 16 bases left in between. Germline CDR1 reads MGHDK; CDR2 reads SYGVNS.

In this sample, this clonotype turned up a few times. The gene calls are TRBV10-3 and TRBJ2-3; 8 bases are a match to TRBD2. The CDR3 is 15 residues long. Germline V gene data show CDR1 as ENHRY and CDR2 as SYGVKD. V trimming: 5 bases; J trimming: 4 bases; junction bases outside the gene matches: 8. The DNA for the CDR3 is TGTGCCATCAGTCCTAACGGGGGGGCGGCAGATACGCAGTATTTT. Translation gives CAISPNGGAADTQYF.

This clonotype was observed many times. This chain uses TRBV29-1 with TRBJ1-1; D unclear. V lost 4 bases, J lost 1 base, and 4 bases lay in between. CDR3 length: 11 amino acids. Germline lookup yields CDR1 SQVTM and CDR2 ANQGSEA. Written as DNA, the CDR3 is TGCAGCGTTGCGAGGAACACTGAAGCTTTCTTT. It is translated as CSVARNTEAFF.

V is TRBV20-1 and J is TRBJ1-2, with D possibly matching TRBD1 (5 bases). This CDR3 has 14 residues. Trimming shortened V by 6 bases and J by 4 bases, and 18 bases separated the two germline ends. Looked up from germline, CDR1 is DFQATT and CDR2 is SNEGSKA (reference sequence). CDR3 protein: CSATQGRGGYGYTF. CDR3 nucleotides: TGCAGTGCCACCCAGGGCCGGGGCGGCTATGGCTACACCTTC.

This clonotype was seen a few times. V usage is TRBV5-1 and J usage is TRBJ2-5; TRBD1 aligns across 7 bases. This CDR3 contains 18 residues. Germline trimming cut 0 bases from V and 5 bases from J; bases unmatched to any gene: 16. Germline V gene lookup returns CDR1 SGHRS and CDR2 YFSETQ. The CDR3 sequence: CASSLGPLRQGATETQYF. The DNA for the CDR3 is TGCGCCAGCAGCTTGGGGCCTCTAAGACAGGGAGCAACGGAGACCCAGTACTTC.

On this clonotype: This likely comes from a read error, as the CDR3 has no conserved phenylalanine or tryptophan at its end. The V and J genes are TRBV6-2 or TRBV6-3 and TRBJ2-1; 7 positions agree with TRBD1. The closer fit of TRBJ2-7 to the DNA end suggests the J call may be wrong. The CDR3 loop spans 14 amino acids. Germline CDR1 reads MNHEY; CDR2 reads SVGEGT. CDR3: CASRSTGKLYEQYI. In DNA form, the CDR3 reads TGTGCCAGCAGATCGACAGGGAAGCTCTACGAGCAGTACATC.

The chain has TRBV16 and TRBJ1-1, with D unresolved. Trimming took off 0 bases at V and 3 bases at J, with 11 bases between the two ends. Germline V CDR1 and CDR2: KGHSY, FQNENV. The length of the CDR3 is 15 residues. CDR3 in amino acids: CASSQSPKAYTEAFF. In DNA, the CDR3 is TGTGCCAGCAGCCAATCCCCCAAGGCGTACACTGAAGCTTTCTTT. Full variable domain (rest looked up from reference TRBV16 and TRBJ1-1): GEEVAQTPKHLVRGEGQKAKLYCAPIKGHSYVFWYQQVLKNEFKFLISFQNENVFDETGMPKERFSAKCLPNSPCSLEIQATKLEDSAVYFCASSQSPKAYTEAFFGQGTRLTVV.

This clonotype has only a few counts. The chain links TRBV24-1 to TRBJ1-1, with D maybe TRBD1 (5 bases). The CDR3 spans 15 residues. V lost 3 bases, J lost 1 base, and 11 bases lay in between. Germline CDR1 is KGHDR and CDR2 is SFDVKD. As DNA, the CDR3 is TGTGCCACCAGTGATCCAAAGGGACCGAACACTGAAGCTTTCTTT. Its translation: CATSDPKGPNTEAFF.

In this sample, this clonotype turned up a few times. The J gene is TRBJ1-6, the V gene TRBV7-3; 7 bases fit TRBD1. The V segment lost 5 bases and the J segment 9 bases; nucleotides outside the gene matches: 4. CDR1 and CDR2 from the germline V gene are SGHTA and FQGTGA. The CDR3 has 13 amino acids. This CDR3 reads CASSQGVSSPLHF. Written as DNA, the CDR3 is TGTGCCAGCAGCCAGGGGGTGAGTTCACCCCTCCACTTT.

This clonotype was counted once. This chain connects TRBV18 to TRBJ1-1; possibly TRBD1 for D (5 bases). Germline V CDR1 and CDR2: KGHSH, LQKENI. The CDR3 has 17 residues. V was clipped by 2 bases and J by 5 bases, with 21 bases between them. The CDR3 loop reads CASSPFGVYSGRTEAFF. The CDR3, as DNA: TGTGCCAGCTCACCATTTGGGGTATATTCGGGGCGGACTGAAGCTTTCTTT.

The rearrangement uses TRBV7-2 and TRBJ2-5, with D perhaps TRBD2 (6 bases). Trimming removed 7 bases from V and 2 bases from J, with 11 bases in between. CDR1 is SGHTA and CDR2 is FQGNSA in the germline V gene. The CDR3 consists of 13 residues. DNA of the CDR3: TGTGCCAGCAACCCAGGAGGGCAAGAGACCCAGTACTTC. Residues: CASNPGGQETQYF.

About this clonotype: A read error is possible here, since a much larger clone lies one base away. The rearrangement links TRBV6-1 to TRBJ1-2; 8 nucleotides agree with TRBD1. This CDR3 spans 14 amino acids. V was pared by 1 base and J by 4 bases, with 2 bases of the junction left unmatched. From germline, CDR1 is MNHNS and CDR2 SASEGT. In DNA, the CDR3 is TGTGCCAGCAGTGAAGGACAGGGGACCTATGGCTACACCTTC. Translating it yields CASSEGQGTYGYTF.

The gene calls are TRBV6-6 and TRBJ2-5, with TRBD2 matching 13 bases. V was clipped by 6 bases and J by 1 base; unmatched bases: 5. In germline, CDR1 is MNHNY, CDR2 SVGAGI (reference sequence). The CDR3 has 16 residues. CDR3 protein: CASRPGLAGLQETQYF. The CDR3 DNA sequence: TGTGCCAGCAGGCCGGGACTAGCGGGACTCCAAGAGACCCAGTACTTC.

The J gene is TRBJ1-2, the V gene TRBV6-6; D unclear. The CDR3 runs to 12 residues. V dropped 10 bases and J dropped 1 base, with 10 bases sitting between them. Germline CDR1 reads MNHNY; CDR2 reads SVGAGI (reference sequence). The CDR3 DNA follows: TGTGCCACCGGGGAGGGTAACTATGGCTACACCTTC. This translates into CATGEGNYGYTF.